This T cell receptor (beta chain) was obtained from a study of beta chain features in type 1 diabetes. The study's findings and limits: In comparison with healthy donors, patients had naive, central memory and Treg TCRB repertoires that appeared more similar. Sequencing the cDNA could make cells with high TCR expression show up more than they should.

Turning to this clone: Its antigen is unknown.

The study reverse transcribed the entire isolated RNA, so it sequenced expressed TCRB transcripts. Measured with immunoSEQ multiplex PCR; TCRdb has only the in-frame clones, and not every one. The sample yields about 930,000 clones, roughly a sixth seen once. Germline V gene lookup returns CDR1 MNHNS and CDR2 SASEGT. This CDR3 has 15 amino acids. V shed 6 bases and J 3 bases; nucleotides not matched to a gene: 5. The sample taken for sequencing was naive CD4+ T cells from blood. The sequence was obtained from a woman under 30 in good health. The V gene is TRBV6-1, the J gene TRBJ2-1; the match to TRBD2 covers 10 bases. CDR3 amino acids: CASRLAGSVYNEQFF. The CDR3 DNA reads TGTGCCAGCAGACTAGCGGGATCTGTCTACAATGAGCAGTTCTTC.